This note documents a single T cell receptor beta chain sequence. Its target is not known. The source of the sample is a study of T cell responses to AZD1222 COVID-19 vaccine. Study-wide background: Second-dose schedules of about 4 or about 12 weeks were combined. Points from the study as a whole: Spike-specific TCRs gained breadth and depth after people received two AZD1222 doses. Vaccine-related CD4 TCRs covered spike, predominating at 160-218 and 743-854. It should be noted that donors were predominantly white British and more often female, and clonal diversity was possibly underestimated.

Germline V gene sequence: CDR1 SEHNR, CDR2 FQNEAQ (reference sequence). The CDR3 runs to 16 residues. The V gene lost 4 bases and the J gene lost 0 bases, with 12 bases spanning the gap. Only in-frame clones appear in the TCRdb table, and some are missing; sequencing was by immunoSEQ multiplex PCR. This sample carries 92,000 or so clones, roughly 88% of them seen once, and the ten largest clones take approximately 30%. The V and J genes are TRBV7-9 and TRBJ2-2; perhaps D is TRBD1 or TRBD2 (5 bases each). This TCR was recovered from an adult in good health. The source material was peripheral blood, sampled on day 0 of AZD1222 vaccination. CDR3 sequence: CASSSTGTANTGELFF. For the CDR3, the DNA is TGTGCCAGCAGCTCGACCGGGACGGCGAACACCGGGGAGCTGTTTTTT.